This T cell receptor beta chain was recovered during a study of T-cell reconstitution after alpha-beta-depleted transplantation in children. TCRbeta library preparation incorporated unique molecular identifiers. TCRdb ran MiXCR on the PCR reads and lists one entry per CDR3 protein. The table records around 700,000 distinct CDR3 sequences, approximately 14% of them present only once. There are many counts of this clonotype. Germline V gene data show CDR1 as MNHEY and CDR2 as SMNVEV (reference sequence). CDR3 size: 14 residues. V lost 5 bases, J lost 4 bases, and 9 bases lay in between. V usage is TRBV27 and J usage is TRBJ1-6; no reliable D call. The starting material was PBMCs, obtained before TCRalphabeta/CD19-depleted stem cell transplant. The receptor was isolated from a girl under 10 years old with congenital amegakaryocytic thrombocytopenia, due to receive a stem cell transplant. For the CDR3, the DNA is TGTGCCAGCAGTCCTAGCAAGTATAATTCACCCCTCCACTTT. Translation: CASSPSKYNSPLHF.